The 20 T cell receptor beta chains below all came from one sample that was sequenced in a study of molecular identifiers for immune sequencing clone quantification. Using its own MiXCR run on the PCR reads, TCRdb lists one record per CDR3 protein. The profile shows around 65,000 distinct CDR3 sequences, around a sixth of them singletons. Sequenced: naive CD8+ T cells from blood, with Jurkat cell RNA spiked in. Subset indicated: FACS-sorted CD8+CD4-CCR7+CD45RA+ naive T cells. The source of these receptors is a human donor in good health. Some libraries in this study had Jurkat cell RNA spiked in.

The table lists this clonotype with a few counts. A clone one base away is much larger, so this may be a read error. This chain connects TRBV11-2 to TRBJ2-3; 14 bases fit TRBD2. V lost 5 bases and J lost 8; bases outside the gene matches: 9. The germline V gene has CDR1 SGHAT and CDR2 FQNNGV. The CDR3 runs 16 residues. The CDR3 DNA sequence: TGTGCCAGCAGCCGGGCCGGGACTAGCGGGGGAGGTACGCAGTATTTT. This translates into CASSRAGTSGGGTQYF. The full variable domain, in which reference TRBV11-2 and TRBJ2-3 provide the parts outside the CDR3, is EAGVAQSPRYKIIEKRQSVAFWCNPISGHATLYWYQQILGQGPKLLIQFQNNGVVDDSQLPKDRFSAERLKGVDSTLKIQPAKLEDSAVYLCASSRAGTSGGGTQYFGPGTRLTVL.

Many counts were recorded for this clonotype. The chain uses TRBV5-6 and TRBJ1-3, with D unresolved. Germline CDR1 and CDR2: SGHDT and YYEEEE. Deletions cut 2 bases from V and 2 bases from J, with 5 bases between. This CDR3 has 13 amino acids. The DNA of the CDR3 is TGTGCCAGCAGCTTCGGCCCTGGAAACACCATATATTTT. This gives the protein CASSFGPGNTIYF.

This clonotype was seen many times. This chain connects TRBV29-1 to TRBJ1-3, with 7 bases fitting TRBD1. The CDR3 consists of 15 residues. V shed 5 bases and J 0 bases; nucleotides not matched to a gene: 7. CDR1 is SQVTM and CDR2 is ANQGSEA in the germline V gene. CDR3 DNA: TGCAGCGTTACCGGGACAGAACTCTCTGGAAACACCATATATTTT. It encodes CSVTGTELSGNTIYF.

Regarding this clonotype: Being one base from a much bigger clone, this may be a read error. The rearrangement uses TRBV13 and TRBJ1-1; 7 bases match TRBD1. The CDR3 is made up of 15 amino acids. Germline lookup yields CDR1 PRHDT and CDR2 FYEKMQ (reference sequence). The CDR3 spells CASNLGGTVNTEAFF. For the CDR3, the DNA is TGTGCCAGCAACTTAGGGGGGACAGTTAACACTGAAGCTTTCTTT.

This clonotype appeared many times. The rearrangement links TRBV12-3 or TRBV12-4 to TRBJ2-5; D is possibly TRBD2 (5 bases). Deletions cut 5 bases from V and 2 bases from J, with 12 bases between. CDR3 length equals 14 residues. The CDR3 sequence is CASSPIDYQETQYF. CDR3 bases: TGTGCCAGCAGTCCAATCGACTATCAAGAGACCCAGTACTTC.

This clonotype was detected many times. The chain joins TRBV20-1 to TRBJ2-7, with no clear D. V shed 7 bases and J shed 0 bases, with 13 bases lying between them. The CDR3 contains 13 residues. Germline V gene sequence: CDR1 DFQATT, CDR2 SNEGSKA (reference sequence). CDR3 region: CSELTLSSYEQYF. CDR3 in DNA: TGCAGTGAGTTGACTCTAAGCTCCTACGAGCAGTACTTC.

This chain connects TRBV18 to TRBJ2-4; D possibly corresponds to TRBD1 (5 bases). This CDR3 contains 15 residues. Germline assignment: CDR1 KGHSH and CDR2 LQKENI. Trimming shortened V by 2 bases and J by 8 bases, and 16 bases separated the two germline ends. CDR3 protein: CASSPKAQGSHIQYF. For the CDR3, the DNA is TGTGCCAGCTCACCAAAAGCGCAGGGCTCTCACATTCAGTACTTC.

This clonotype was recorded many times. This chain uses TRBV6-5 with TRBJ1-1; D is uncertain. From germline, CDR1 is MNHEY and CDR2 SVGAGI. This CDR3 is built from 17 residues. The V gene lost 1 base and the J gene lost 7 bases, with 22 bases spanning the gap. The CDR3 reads CASSYFHSQVQPNEAFF. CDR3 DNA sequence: TGTGCCAGCAGTTACTTCCATTCGCAGGTCCAACCAAATGAAGCTTTCTTT.

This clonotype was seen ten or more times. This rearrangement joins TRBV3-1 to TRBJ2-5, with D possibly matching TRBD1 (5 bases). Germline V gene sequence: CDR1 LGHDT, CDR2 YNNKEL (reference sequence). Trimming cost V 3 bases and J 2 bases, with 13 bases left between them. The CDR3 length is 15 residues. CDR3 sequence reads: CASSQGQFRQETQYF. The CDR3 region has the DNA TGTGCCAGCAGCCAGGGGCAATTTCGTCAAGAGACCCAGTACTTC.

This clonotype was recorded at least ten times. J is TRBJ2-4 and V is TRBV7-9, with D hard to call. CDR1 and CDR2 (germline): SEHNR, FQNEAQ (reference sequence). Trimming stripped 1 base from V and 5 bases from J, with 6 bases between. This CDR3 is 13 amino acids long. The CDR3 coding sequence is TGTGCCAGCAGCTTAGTAATAGAAAACATTCAGTACTTC. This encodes CASSLVIENIQYF.

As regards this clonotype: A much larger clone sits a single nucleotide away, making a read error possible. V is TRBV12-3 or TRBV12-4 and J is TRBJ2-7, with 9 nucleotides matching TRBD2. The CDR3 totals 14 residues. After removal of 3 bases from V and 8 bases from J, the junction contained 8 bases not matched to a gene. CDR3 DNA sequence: TGTGCCAGCAGTTTGATAGCGGGAGTCCACAAGCAGTACTTC. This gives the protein CASSLIAGVHKQYF.

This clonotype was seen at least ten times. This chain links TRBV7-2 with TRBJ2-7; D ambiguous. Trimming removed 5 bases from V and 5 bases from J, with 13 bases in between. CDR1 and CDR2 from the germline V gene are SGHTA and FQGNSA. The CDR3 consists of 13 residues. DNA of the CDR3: TGTGCCAGCAGCGAACCCTACGTCGACGAGCAGTACTTC. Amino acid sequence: CASSEPYVDEQYF.

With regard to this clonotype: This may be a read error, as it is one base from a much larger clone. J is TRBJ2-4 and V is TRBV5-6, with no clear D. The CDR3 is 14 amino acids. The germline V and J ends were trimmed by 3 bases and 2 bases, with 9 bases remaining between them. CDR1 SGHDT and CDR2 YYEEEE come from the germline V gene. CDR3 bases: TGTGCCAGCAGCTGGCAAGGGACCAAAAACATTCAGTACTTC. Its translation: CASSWQGTKNIQYF.

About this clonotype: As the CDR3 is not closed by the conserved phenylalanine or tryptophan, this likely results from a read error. The CDR3: CASSYSTTRNTEAFS. The CDR3 DNA is TGTGCCAGCAGTTACTCCACTACGAGGAACACTGAAGCTTTCTCT. This chain connects TRBV6-2 or TRBV6-3 to TRBJ1-1; no clear D. Germline CDR1 MNHEY, CDR2 SVGEGT. The germline V and J ends were trimmed by 0 bases and 1 base, with 9 bases remaining between them. CDR3 length: 15 residues.

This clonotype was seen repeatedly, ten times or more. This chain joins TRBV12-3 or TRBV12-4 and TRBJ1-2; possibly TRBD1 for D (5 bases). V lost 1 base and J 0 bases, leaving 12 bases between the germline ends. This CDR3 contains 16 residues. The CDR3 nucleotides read TGTGCCAGCAGTTTAGTTGTGACAGAAGCTAACTATGGCTACACCTTC. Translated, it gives CASSLVVTEANYGYTF.

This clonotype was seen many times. In DNA, the CDR3 is TGTGCCAGCAGCCTGGGACTAGCGCTCACAGATACGCAGTATTTT. It specifies CASSLGLALTDTQYF. The rearrangement links TRBV7-2 to TRBJ2-3; 10 bases are a match to TRBD2. The V segment lost 5 bases and the J segment 2 bases; nucleotides outside the gene matches: 4. The length of the CDR3 is 15 residues. The germline CDR1 and CDR2 sequences are SGHTA and FQGNSA.

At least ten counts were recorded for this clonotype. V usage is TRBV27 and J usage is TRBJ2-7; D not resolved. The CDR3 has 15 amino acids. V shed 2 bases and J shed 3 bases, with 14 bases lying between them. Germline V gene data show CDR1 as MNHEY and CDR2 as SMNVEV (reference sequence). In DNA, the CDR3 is TGTGCCAGCAGTTTAGGCCCCGGGTACGTCTACGAGCAGTACTTC. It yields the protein CASSLGPGYVYEQYF.

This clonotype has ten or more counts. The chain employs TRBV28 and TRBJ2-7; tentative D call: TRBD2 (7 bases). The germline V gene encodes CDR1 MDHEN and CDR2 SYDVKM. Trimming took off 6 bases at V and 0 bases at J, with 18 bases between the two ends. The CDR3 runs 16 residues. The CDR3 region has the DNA TGTGCCAGCAGCTCGATCGGGGGGCCAAGCTCCTACGAGCAGTACTTC. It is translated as CASSSIGGPSSYEQYF.

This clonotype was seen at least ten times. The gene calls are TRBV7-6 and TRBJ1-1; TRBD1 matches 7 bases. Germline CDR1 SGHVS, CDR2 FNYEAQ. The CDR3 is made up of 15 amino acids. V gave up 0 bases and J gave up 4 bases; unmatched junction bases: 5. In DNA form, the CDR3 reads TGTGCCAGCAGCTTAGCATCTGGGACAGCCACTGAAGCTTTCTTT. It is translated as CASSLASGTATEAFF.

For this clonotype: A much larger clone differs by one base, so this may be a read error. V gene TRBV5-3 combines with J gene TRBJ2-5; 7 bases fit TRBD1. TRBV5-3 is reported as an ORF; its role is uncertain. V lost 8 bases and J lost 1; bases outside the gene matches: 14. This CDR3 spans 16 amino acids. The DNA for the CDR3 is TGTGCCAGCGGCTTCTCTTCCGGGACAGCCCAAGAGACCCAGTACTTC. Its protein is CASGFSSGTAQETQYF.